These 23 T cell receptor beta chains were all obtained from the same sample, sequenced in a study of neurological immune-mediated disorders. Stated time point: longitudinal time-point 1 (baseline). TCRdb called the 5' RACE reads again in MiXCR, with one record for every CDR3 protein. The data contain some 60,000 distinct CDR3 sequences, over 8.5% of them singletons. The sample was PBMCs. The receptors derive from a male donor with HTLV-1-associated myelopathy (HAM/TSP).

This clonotype was seen ten or more times. This rearrangement joins TRBV12-3 or TRBV12-4 to TRBJ1-1; D possibly corresponds to TRBD1 (6 bases). The germline V and J ends were trimmed by 6 bases and 0 bases, with 11 bases remaining between them. This CDR3 is built from 14 residues. CDR3 amino acids: CASSSDSLNTEAFF. CDR3 in DNA: TGTGCCAGCAGCTCGGACAGTCTGAACACTGAAGCTTTCTTT.

At least ten counts were recorded for this clonotype. The CDR3 DNA sequence: TGTGCCAGCAGCTTAAAGCTGGGGGCTTTCTTT. The encoded protein is CASSLKLGAFF. The V gene is TRBV7-9, the J gene TRBJ1-1; D is unresolved. Germline CDR1 reads SEHNR; CDR2 reads FQNEAQ (reference sequence). Trimming cost V 2 bases and J 11 bases, with 9 bases left between them. This CDR3 spans 11 amino acids.

This clonotype was detected many times. The chain joins TRBV5-4 to TRBJ2-5; 9 bases align to TRBD2. The CDR3 consists of 16 residues. Germline V lookup: CDR1 SGHNT, CDR2 YYREEE (reference sequence). Losses at the gene ends were 0 bases for V and 5 bases for J; bases not matched to a gene: 8. CDR3 sequence: CASSLGAGGGRETQYF. The CDR3 region has the DNA TGTGCCAGCAGCTTGGGGGCGGGGGGGGGACGGGAGACCCAGTACTTC.

This clonotype was seen many times. This chain links TRBV9 with TRBJ2-5, with D possibly TRBD2 on 5 matching bases. Between the trimmed V and J ends, which lost 2 bases and 2 bases, there was a span of 10 bases. Germline values: CDR1 SGDLS, CDR2 YYNGEE. This CDR3 has 14 amino acids. The CDR3: CASSVSGIQETQYF. In nucleotides, the CDR3 is TGTGCCAGCAGCGTGTCGGGGATACAAGAGACCCAGTACTTC. The entire variable domain, with the rest obtained from reference TRBV9 and TRBJ2-5, is as follows: DSGVTQTPKHLITATGQRVTLRCSPRSGDLSVYWYQQSLDQGLQFLIQYYNGEERAKGNILERFSAQQFPDLHSELNLSSLELGDSALYFCASSVSGIQETQYFGPGTRLLVL.

This clonotype came up many times. The gene calls are TRBV29-1 and TRBJ1-1, with 11 bases identical to TRBD1. The CDR3 extends over 13 amino acids. CDR1 is SQVTM and CDR2 is ANQGSEA in the germline V gene. CDR3 residues: CSADRGPSTEAFF. The CDR3 coding sequence is TGCAGTGCGGACAGGGGGCCGAGCACTGAAGCTTTCTTT. Together with reference TRBV29-1 and TRBJ1-1, the CDR3 gives the full variable domain: SAVISQKPSRDICQRGTSLTIQCQVDSQVTMMFWYRQQPGQSLTLIATANQGSEATYESGFVIDKFPISRPNLTFSTLTVSNMSPEDSSIYLCSADRGPSTEAFFGQGTRLTVV.

This clonotype came up a few times. CDR3 amino acids: CASRIDTTDTQYF. DNA of the CDR3: TGTGCCAGCAGGATTGACACCACAGATACGCAGTATTTT. The chain is built from TRBV11-2 and TRBJ2-3; unclear D gene. This CDR3 spans 13 amino acids. Germline V gene data show CDR1 as SGHAT and CDR2 as FQNNGV. Trimming stripped 6 bases from V and 2 bases from J, with 9 bases between.

This clonotype was seen many times. As DNA, the CDR3 is TGTGCCAGCAGCTTAGTCGGGAGGGGTATGAGCTCCTACGAGCAGTACTTC. It codes for CASSLVGRGMSSYEQYF. V usage is TRBV7-2 and J usage is TRBJ2-7; 8 bases match TRBD2. V gave up 1 base and J gave up 0 bases; unmatched junction bases: 8. This CDR3 comprises 17 residues. CDR1 SGHTA and CDR2 FQGNSA come from the germline V gene.

In its sample, this clonotype was seen many times. V gene TRBV20-1 combines with J gene TRBJ2-3, with D perhaps assigned TRBD1 or TRBD2 (5 bases each). Germline CDR1 DFQATT, CDR2 SNEGSKA (reference sequence). This CDR3 is built from 14 residues. Trimming left V 3 bases short and J 4 bases short, with 14 bases between. As DNA, the CDR3 is TGCAGTGCTAGCCCGGGGCTTATCGCAGATACGCAGTATTTT. Its protein product is CSASPGLIADTQYF.

The table lists this clonotype with many counts. This sequence joins TRBV7-2 and TRBJ1-1; D is unclear. The germline V and J ends were trimmed by 4 bases and 6 bases, with 15 bases remaining between them. This CDR3 has 14 amino acids. Germline assignment: CDR1 SGHTA and CDR2 FQGNSA. The chain's CDR3 is CASSSSRAKAEAFF. The DNA of the CDR3 is TGTGCCAGCAGCTCCTCCCGGGCTAAGGCTGAAGCTTTCTTT. The full variable domain, completed using reference TRBV7-2 and TRBJ1-1, is GAGVSQSPSNKVTEKGKDVELRCDPISGHTALYWYRQSLGQGLEFLIYFQGNSAPDKSGLPSDRFSAERTGGSVSTLTIQRTQQEDSAVYLCASSSSRAKAEAFFGQGTRLTVV.

In its sample, this clonotype was seen many times. V and J are TRBV4-3 and TRBJ2-5; maybe TRBD2 (5 bases). The germline CDR1 and CDR2 sequences are LGHNA and YSLEER. This CDR3 spans 14 amino acids. Deletions cut 4 bases from V and 1 base from J, with 10 bases between. The CDR3 loop is CASSPDWRQETQYF. Here the CDR3 DNA reads TGCGCCAGCAGCCCGGACTGGCGCCAAGAGACCCAGTACTTC.

This clonotype was observed many times. This sequence joins TRBV12-3 or TRBV12-4 and TRBJ1-1; D ambiguous. V lost 5 bases and J lost 7, with 17 bases in between. This CDR3 spans 14 amino acids. The CDR3 here is CASSPREGHIEAFF. CDR3 coding DNA: TGTGCCAGCAGTCCCCGGGAAGGGCATATTGAAGCTTTCTTT.

This clonotype was detected ten times or more. The chain combines TRBV7-2 with TRBJ2-1, with 15 bases lining up with TRBD2. The CDR3 contains 15 residues. Germline CDR1 SGHTA, CDR2 FQGNSA. V shed 4 bases, J shed 9 bases, and the junction held 4 bases outside the gene matches. The CDR3 loop is CASSCGTSGGCEQFF. CDR3 DNA: TGTGCCAGCAGCTGCGGGACTAGCGGGGGGTGTGAGCAGTTCTTC.

Turning to this clonotype: This could be a read error, since a much larger clone is one nucleotide away. The V call is TRBV28, the J call TRBJ2-4, with D uncertain. This CDR3 is 12 amino acids long. In germline, CDR1 is MDHEN, CDR2 SYDVKM. The CDR3 nucleotides read TGTGCCAGCAGTTTGACCAAAAACATTCGGTACTTC. It translates to CASSLTKNIRYF.

As regards this clonotype: One base away lies a much larger clone, so this may be a sequencing read error. The chain carries TRBV20-1 and TRBJ1-5; D perhaps matches TRBD1 (5 bases). The germline gives CDR1 DFQATT, CDR2 SNEGSKA (reference sequence). The V and J ends lost 4 bases and 2 bases respectively, with 9 bases between them. The CDR3 contains 13 residues. CDR3 coding DNA: TGCAGTGCTATTTTAGGGGGCAATCAGCCCCAGCATTTT. Translated, it gives CSAILGGNQPQHF.

This clonotype was found many times. The chain uses TRBV5-1 and TRBJ1-1; 7 bases are a match to TRBD1. Trimming took 4 bases from V and 6 from J; bases not matched to a gene: 6. Germline CDR1 is SGHRS and CDR2 is YFSETQ. CDR3 length: 13 residues. CDR3 residues: CASSQDRAAEAFF. The CDR3 DNA reads TGCGCCAGCAGCCAAGACAGGGCCGCTGAAGCTTTCTTT.

This clonotype occurred many times. The gene calls are TRBV15 and TRBJ2-7; D is uncertain. The length of the CDR3 is 16 residues. Germline loops: CDR1 LNHNV, CDR2 YYDKDF (reference sequence). The germline V and J ends were trimmed by 4 bases and 1 base, with 17 bases remaining between them. For the CDR3, the DNA is TGTGCCACCAGCACCATCCAGATGGGCGCATCCTACGAGCAGTACTTC. The encoded protein is CATSTIQMGASYEQYF.

This clonotype was found many times. The rearrangement joins TRBV7-6 to TRBJ2-2; TRBD1 aligns across 12 bases. The CDR3 runs 16 residues. Germline trimming cut 1 base from V and 6 bases from J; bases unmatched to any gene: 3. Looked up from germline, CDR1 is SGHVS and CDR2 is FNYEAQ. As DNA, the CDR3 is TGTGCCAGCAGCTTAGAAGGGACAGGGGGCTCCGGGGAGCTGTTTTTT. This translates into CASSLEGTGGSGELFF.

The sample holds many counts of this clonotype. The genes are TRBV4-3 and TRBJ1-1; D is unresolved. V gave up 0 bases and J gave up 4 bases, with 12 bases separating them. Germline lookup yields CDR1 LGHNA and CDR2 YSLEER. The CDR3 covers 15 residues. CDR3 in DNA: TGCGCCAGCAGCCAAGACCTCCGAACCAGCACTGAAGCTTTCTTT. Translated, it gives CASSQDLRTSTEAFF.

This clonotype has more than one count but fewer than ten. This rearrangement joins TRBV29-1 to TRBJ1-2, with D hard to call. The CDR3 is 14 residues long. Trimming shortened V by 1 base and J by 8 bases, and 17 bases separated the two germline ends. Germline V gives CDR1 SQVTM, CDR2 ANQGSEA. Here the CDR3 reads CSVEGRHLNVGYTF. The CDR3 region has the DNA TGCAGCGTTGAAGGAAGACATCTCAACGTCGGCTACACCTTC. The complete variable domain, with remaining parts taken from reference TRBV29-1 and TRBJ1-2, reads SAVISQKPSRDICQRGTSLTIQCQVDSQVTMMFWYRQQPGQSLTLIATANQGSEATYESGFVIDKFPISRPNLTFSTLTVSNMSPEDSSIYLCSVEGRHLNVGYTFGSGTRLTVV.

CDR3 sequence (DNA): TGTGCCAGCAGTTTTTTGCGGGGTAGGAGCACAGATACGCAGTATTTT. Its translation: CASSFLRGRSTDTQYF. V is TRBV12-3 or TRBV12-4 and J is TRBJ2-3, with D possibly being TRBD2 (6 bases). The CDR3 consists of 16 residues. The V and J ends lost 3 bases and 0 bases respectively, with 13 bases between them.

This clonotype came up a few times. J is TRBJ2-7 and V is TRBV18, with D possibly TRBD1 on 6 matching bases. The CDR3 is 14 amino acids. Trimming removed 6 bases at V and 3 bases at J, with 15 bases between. Looked up from germline, CDR1 is KGHSH and CDR2 is LQKENI. CDR3 protein: CASSRVSRGYEQYF. As DNA, the CDR3 is TGTGCCAGCTCGCGGGTGTCCAGGGGCTACGAGCAGTACTTC.

At least ten counts were recorded for this clonotype. V usage is TRBV27 and J usage is TRBJ2-7; D possibly corresponds to TRBD1 (5 bases). Germline CDR1 MNHEY, CDR2 SMNVEV (reference sequence). Deletions cut 0 bases from V and 4 bases from J, with 7 bases between. The CDR3 is made up of 13 amino acids. The DNA for the CDR3 is TGTGCCAGCAGTTTATCCGACAGTTACGAGCAGTACTTC. Translating it yields CASSLSDSYEQYF.

There are many counts of this clonotype. The chain links TRBV5-1 to TRBJ1-1, with a weak D call TRBD1 (6 bases). V lost 2 bases and J 1 base, leaving 9 bases between the germline ends. The CDR3 spans 14 residues. The germline V gene has CDR1 SGHRS and CDR2 YFSETQ. CDR3 amino acids: CASSFGGANTEAFF. CDR3 nucleotide sequence: TGCGCCAGCAGCTTCGGGGGGGCGAACACTGAAGCTTTCTTT.